Presented here are 18 T cell receptor beta chains from one specimen sequenced in a study of T cells in localized non-small cell lung cancer. TCRdb's copy holds only in-frame clones and misses some; the assay was immunoSEQ multiplex PCR. The sample records about 59,000 clones, around 90% being singletons. Here the sequenced sample was peripheral blood, taken before any cancer treatment. The receptors derive from a man aged 35-69 years with stage I squamous cell lung carcinoma.

The chain uses TRBV7-8 and TRBJ2-3; possibly TRBD1 for D (5 bases). Germline-derived CDR1 and CDR2 are SGHVS and FQNEAQ. The CDR3 is 14 amino acids. V was trimmed by 1 base and J by 2 bases, leaving 7 bases between them. The DNA of the CDR3 is TGTGCCAGCAGCTTAGAACAGGTCACAGATACGCAGTATTTT. This translates into CASSLEQVTDTQYF.

The CDR3 DNA follows: TGTGCCTGGAGTTCTGGGGACAGGGGACAGAACACTGAAGCTTTCTTT. This sequence encodes CAWSSGDRGQNTEAFF. The V gene is TRBV30, the J gene TRBJ1-1; 10 bases agree with TRBD1. The V segment lost 2 bases and the J segment 1 base; nucleotides outside the gene matches: 7. Germline V gives CDR1 GTSNPN, CDR2 SVGIG (reference sequence). This CDR3 has 16 residues.

This clone was observed once. V and J are TRBV19 and TRBJ1-5; weak D call: TRBD1 (6 bases). CDR1 is LNHDA and CDR2 is SQIVND in the germline V gene (reference sequence). The CDR3 contains 15 residues. Trimming pared 6 bases from V and 1 base from J, leaving 13 bases between. CDR3 nucleotides: TGTGCCAGTAGGGGGGGGGCGCCGAGCAATCAGCCCCAGCATTTT. It specifies CASRGGAPSNQPQHF.

This rearrangement joins TRBV6-1 to TRBJ1-5, with D perhaps TRBD1 (5 bases). This CDR3 comprises 13 residues. V gave up 5 bases and J gave up 3 bases, with 8 bases separating them. Per germline, CDR1 MNHNS and CDR2 SASEGT. CDR3 nucleotide sequence: TGTGCCAGCAGTTGGGGACTCAATCAGCCCCAGCATTTT. Protein product: CASSWGLNQPQHF.

The chain links TRBV7-2 to TRBJ2-7; TRBD1 might be the D (5 bases). The germline V and J ends were trimmed by 2 bases and 2 bases, with 10 bases remaining between them. The CDR3 runs to 14 residues. CDR1 is SGHTA, CDR2 FQGNSA, per germline. The CDR3, as DNA: TGTGCCAGCAGCTTAACAGGAATCCCCTACGAGCAGTACTTC. Protein: CASSLTGIPYEQYF.

The J gene is TRBJ2-7, the V gene TRBV4-1; TRBD2 agrees at 8 bases. Germline-derived CDR1 and CDR2 are MGHRA and YSYEKL. This CDR3 has 14 amino acids. Unmatched junction bases numbered 2, after V lost 1 base and J lost 3 bases. The CDR3 DNA follows: TGCGCCAGCAGCCAAGTTAGCGGGAACTACGAGCAGTACTTC. Amino acid sequence: CASSQVSGNYEQYF.

The chain links TRBV6-5 to TRBJ2-1; TRBD1 agrees at 9 bases. Germline V gene sequence: CDR1 MNHEY, CDR2 SVGAGI. V was pared by 0 bases and J by 7 bases, with 7 bases of the junction left unmatched. The CDR3 has 16 residues. This CDR3 reads CASSYSTGGRVNEQFF. The CDR3 bases are TGTGCCAGCAGTTACTCGACAGGGGGTAGGGTAAATGAGCAGTTCTTC.

The genes are TRBV9 and TRBJ1-2; D remains ambiguous. Germline lookup yields CDR1 SGDLS and CDR2 YYNGEE. The CDR3 has 14 residues. V lost 3 bases to trimming and J lost 8 bases, with 17 bases between them. CDR3 sequence reads: CASSGPGPSKGYTF. In DNA, the CDR3 is TGTGCCAGCAGCGGACCCGGGCCCTCGAAAGGCTACACCTTC.

This chain connects TRBV7-2 to TRBJ1-5; D is ambiguous. CDR1 and CDR2 from the germline V gene are SGHTA and FQGNSA. The V end was cut by 5 bases, the J end by 6 bases, with 11 bases between. This CDR3 has 13 amino acids. The CDR3 bases are TGTGCCAGCAGCCTGGACTGGGGTCAGCCCCAGCATTTT. Its protein is CASSLDWGQPQHF.

The chain combines TRBV4-1 with TRBJ2-3, with TRBD2 as a possible D gene (5 bases). CDR1 is MGHRA and CDR2 is YSYEKL in the germline V gene. This CDR3 has 16 amino acids. V lost 5 bases and J 6 bases, leaving 21 bases between the germline ends. The CDR3 bases are TGCGCCAGCAGCAACGGGCCCGCGACTAAGCCCGATACGCAGTATTTT. Residues: CASSNGPATKPDTQYF.

V and J are TRBV5-1 and TRBJ2-5; D is undetermined. Germline V gives CDR1 SGHRS, CDR2 YFSETQ. The ends were cut back, 0 bases at V and 2 bases at J, with 2 bases in the middle. This CDR3 has 12 residues. CDR3 protein: CASSLGQETQYF. CDR3 sequence (DNA): TGCGCCAGCAGCTTGGGTCAAGAGACCCAGTACTTC. The full variable domain, completed using reference TRBV5-1 and TRBJ2-5, is KAGVTQTPRYLIKTRGQQVTLSCSPISGHRSVSWYQQTPGQGLQFLFEYFSETQRNKGNFPGRFSGRQFSNSRSEMNVSTLELGDSALYLCASSLGQETQYFGPGTRLLVL.

The table lists this clone with a few counts. The CDR3 DNA reads TGCAGTGCGAGGGGACCCTATGGCTACACCTTC. Amino acids: CSARGPYGYTF. The gene calls are TRBV20-1 and TRBJ1-2; D might be TRBD1 (5 bases). Looked up from germline, CDR1 is DFQATT and CDR2 is SNEGSKA (reference sequence). The CDR3 has 11 residues. Between the trimmed V and J ends, which lost 6 bases and 4 bases, there was a span of 9 bases.

This clone has only one observation. This chain connects TRBV5-1 to TRBJ2-5; 9 nucleotides agree with TRBD1. Per germline, CDR1 SGHRS and CDR2 YFSETQ. The V segment lost 0 bases and the J segment 5 bases; nucleotides outside the gene matches: 5. The CDR3 sequence is 15 residues long. The CDR3: CASSLAGTGGETQYF. CDR3 nucleotide sequence: TGCGCCAGCAGCTTGGCCGGCACAGGGGGCGAGACCCAGTACTTC.

As regards this clone: This same CDR3 is encoded by further DNA sequences in the sample. CDR3 in DNA: TGTGCCAGCAGCTTAGGGACTAGCGGGAGGACAGATACGCAGTATTTT. Translated: CASSLGTSGRTDTQYF. The chain has TRBV11-3 and TRBJ2-3, with TRBD2 matching over 14 bases. Per germline, CDR1 SGHNT and CDR2 YENEEA. The CDR3 has 16 residues. J gave up 3 bases and V 1 base, and 0 bases lay outside the gene matches.

V gene TRBV29-1 combines with J gene TRBJ1-1; unclear D gene. Germline values: CDR1 SQVTM, CDR2 ANQGSEA. CDR3 length equals 14 residues. Trimming pared 2 bases from V and 3 bases from J, leaving 13 bases between. The CDR3: CSVEQGQLYTEAFF. CDR3 in DNA: TGCAGCGTTGAACAAGGGCAGCTGTACACTGAAGCTTTCTTT.

This chain joins TRBV9 and TRBJ1-3; 8 positions agree with TRBD1. Losses at the gene ends were 0 bases for V and 0 bases for J; bases not matched to a gene: 8. The CDR3 is 18 residues long. Germline V gives CDR1 SGDLS, CDR2 YYNGEE. The CDR3 DNA reads TGTGCCAGCAGCGTAGCCGGACAGGGCGTAAGCTCTGGAAACACCATATATTTT. Protein: CASSVAGQGVSSGNTIYF. Drawing the rest from reference TRBV9 and TRBJ1-3, the complete variable domain is DSGVTQTPKHLITATGQRVTLRCSPRSGDLSVYWYQQSLDQGLQFLIQYYNGEERAKGNILERFSAQQFPDLHSELNLSSLELGDSALYFCASSVAGQGVSSGNTIYFGEGSWLTVV.

The chain is built from TRBV4-3 and TRBJ1-4; TRBD1 agrees at 8 bases. The J segment lost 6 bases and the V segment lost 4 bases, leaving 7 bases of the junction unmatched. This CDR3 spans 15 amino acids. The germline V gene encodes CDR1 LGHNA and CDR2 YSLEER. The CDR3 spells CASSLAGQGYEKLFF. In DNA form, the CDR3 reads TGCGCCAGCAGCCTAGCCGGACAGGGTTATGAAAAACTGTTTTTT.

V and J are TRBV19 and TRBJ2-3, with 14 bases identical to TRBD2. From germline, CDR1 is LNHDA and CDR2 SQIVND (reference sequence). CDR3 length: 24 amino acids. V dropped 4 bases and J dropped 1; count of bases not matched to a gene: 25. Here the CDR3 reads CASSRAGTARLAGGSWRGTDTQYF. The CDR3, as DNA: TGTGCCAGTAGTAGAGCCGGGACGGCGAGACTAGCGGGAGGGAGTTGGAGAGGCACAGATACGCAGTATTTT.